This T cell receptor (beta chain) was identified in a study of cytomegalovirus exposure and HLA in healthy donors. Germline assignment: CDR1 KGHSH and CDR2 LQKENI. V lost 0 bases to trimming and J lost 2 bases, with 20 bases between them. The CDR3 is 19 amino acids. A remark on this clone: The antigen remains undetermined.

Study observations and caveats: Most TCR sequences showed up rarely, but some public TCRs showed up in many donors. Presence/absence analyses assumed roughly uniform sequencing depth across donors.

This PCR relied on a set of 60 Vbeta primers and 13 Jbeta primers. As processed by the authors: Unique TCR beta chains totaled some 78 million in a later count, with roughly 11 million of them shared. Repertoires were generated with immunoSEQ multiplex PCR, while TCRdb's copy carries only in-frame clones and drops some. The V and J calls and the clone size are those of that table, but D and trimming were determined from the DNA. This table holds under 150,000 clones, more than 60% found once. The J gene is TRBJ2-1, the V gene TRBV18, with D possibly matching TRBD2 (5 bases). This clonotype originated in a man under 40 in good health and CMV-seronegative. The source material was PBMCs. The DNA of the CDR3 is TGTGCCAGCTCACCACCGGGCTTCTCCCGGTCGGGAACCTACAATGAGCAGTTCTTC. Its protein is CASSPPGFSRSGTYNEQFF.